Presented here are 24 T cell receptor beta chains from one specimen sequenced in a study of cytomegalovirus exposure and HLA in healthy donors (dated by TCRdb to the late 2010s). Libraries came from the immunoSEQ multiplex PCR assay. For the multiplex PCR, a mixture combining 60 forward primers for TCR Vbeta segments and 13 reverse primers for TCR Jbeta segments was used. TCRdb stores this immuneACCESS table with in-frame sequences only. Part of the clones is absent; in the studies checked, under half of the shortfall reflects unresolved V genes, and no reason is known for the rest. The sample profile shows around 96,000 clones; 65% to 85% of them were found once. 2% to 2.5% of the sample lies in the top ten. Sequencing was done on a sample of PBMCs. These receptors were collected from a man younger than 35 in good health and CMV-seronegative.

CDR3 protein: CASRSETGQGTYEQYF. In nucleotides, the CDR3 is TGTGCAAGTCGCTCCGAAACGGGACAGGGCACCTACGAGCAGTACTTC. The chain carries TRBV12-2 and TRBJ2-7; the DNA was not used to check the table's D call, TRBD1. TRBV12-2 is reported as a pseudogene. This CDR3 is 16 amino acids long.

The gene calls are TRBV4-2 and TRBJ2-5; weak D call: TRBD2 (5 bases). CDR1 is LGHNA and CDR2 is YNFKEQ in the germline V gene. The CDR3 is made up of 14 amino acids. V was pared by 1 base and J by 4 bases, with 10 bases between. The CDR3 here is CASSQGSSRETQYF. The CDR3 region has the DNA TGTGCCAGCAGCCAAGGGTCTAGCAGAGAGACCCAGTACTTC.

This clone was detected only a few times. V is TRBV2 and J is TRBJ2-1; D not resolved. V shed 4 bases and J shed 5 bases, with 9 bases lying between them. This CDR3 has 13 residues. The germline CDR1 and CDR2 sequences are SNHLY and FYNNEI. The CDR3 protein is CASSVAVDNEQFF. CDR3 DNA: TGTGCCAGCAGTGTTGCAGTTGACAATGAGCAGTTCTTC.

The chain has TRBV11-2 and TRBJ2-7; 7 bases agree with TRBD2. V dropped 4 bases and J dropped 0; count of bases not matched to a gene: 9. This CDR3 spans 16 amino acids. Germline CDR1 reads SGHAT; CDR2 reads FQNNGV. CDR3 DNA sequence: TGTGCCAGCAGCTCGTATTTCGGGGGGATCTCCTACGAGCAGTACTTC. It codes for CASSSYFGGISYEQYF.

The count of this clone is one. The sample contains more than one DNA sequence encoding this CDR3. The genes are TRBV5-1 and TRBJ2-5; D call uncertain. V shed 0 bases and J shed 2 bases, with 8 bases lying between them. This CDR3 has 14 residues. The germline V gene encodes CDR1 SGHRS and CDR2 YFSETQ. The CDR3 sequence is CASSLGSVQETQYF. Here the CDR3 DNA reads TGCGCCAGCAGCTTGGGTTCGGTACAAGAGACCCAGTACTTC.

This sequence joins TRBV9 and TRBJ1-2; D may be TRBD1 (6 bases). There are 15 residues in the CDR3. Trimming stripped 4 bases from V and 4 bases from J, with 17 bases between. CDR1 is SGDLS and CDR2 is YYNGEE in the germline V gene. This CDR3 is CASSPRMDSSYGYTF. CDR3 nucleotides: TGTGCCAGCAGCCCTCGGATGGACAGCTCCTATGGCTACACCTTC.

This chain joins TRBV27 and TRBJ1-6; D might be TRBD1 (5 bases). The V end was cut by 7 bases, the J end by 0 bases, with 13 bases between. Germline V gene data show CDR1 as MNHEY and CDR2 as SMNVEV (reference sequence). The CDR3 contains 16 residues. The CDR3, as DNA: TGTGCCAGCACGGGGAGGGGAGGCTCCTATAATTCACCCCTCCACTTT. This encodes CASTGRGGSYNSPLHF.

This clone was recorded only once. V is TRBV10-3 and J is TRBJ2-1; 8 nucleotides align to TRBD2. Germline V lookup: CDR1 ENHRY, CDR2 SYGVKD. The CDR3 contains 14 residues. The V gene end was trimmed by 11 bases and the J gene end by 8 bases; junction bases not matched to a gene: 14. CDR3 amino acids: CAVLSRGGMDEQFF. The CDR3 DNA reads TGTGCCGTCCTTTCACGGGGGGGGATGGATGAGCAGTTCTTC.

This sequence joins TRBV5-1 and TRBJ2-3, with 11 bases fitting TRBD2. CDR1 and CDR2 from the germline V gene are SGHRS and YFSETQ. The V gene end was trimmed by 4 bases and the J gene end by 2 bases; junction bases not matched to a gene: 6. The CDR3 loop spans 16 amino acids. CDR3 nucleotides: TGCGCCAGCAGCCCCACTAGCGGGGGCCACACAGATACGCAGTATTTT. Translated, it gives CASSPTSGGHTDTQYF.

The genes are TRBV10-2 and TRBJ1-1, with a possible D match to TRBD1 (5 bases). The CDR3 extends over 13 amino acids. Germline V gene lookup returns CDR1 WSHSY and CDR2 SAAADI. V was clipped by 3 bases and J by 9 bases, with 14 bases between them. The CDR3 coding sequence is TGCGCCAGCAGTGAAGGAGCGGGGACTAAAGCTTTCTTT. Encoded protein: CASSEGAGTKAFF.

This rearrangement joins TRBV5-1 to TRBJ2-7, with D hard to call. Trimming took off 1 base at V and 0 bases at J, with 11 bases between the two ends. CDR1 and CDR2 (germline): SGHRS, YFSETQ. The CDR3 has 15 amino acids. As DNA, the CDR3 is TGCGCCAGCAGCTTGTTGGCAGTTTCCTCCTACGAGCAGTACTTC. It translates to CASSLLAVSSYEQYF.

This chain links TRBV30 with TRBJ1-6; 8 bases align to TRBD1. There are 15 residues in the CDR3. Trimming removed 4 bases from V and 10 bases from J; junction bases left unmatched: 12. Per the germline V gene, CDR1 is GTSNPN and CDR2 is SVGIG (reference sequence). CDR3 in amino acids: CAWIPRGQGESPLHF. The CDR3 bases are TGTGCCTGGATCCCCCGAGGACAGGGTGAATCACCCCTCCACTTT. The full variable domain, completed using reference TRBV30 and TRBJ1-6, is SQTIHQWPATLVQPVGSPLSLECTVEGTSNPNLYWYRQAAGRGLQLLFYSVGIGQISSEVPQNLSASRPQDRQFILSSKKLLLSDSGFYLCAWIPRGQGESPLHFGNGTRLTVT.

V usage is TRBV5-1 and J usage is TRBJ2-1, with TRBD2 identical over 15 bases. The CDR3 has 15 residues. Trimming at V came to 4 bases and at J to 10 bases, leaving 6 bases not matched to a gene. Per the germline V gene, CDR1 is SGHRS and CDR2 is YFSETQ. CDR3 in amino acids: CASSHGLAGGPEQFF. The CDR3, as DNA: TGCGCCAGCAGCCACGGACTAGCGGGGGGGCCGGAGCAGTTCTTC. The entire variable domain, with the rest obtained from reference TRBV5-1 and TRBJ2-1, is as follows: KAGVTQTPRYLIKTRGQQVTLSCSPISGHRSVSWYQQTPGQGLQFLFEYFSETQRNKGNFPGRFSGRQFSNSRSEMNVSTLELGDSALYLCASSHGLAGGPEQFFGPGTRLTVL.

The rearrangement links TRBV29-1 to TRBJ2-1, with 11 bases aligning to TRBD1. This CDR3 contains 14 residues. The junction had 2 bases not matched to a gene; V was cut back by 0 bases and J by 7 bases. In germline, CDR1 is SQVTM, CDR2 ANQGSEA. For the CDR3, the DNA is TGCAGCGTTGAAGACCGGGACAGGGGGAATGAGCAGTTCTTC. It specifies CSVEDRDRGNEQFF.

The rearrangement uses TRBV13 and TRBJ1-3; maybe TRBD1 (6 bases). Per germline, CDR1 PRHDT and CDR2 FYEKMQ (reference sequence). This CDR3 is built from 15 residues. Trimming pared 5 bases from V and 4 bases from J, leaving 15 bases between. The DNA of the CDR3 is TGTGCCAGCAGCCCACCGGTGGGGGCAGGAAACACCATATATTTT. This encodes CASSPPVGAGNTIYF. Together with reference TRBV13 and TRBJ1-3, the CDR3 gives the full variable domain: AAGVIQSPRHLIKEKRETATLKCYPIPRHDTVYWYQQGPGQDPQFLISFYEKMQSDKGSIPDRFSAQQFSDYHSELNMSSLELGDSALYFCASSPPVGAGNTIYFGEGSWLTVV.

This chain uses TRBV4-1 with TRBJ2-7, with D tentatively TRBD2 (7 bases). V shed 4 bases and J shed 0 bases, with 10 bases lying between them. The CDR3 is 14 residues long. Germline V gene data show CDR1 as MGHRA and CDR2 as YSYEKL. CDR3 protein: CASSLGGASYEQYF. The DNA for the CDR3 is TGCGCCAGCAGCCTTGGGGGGGCCTCCTACGAGCAGTACTTC.

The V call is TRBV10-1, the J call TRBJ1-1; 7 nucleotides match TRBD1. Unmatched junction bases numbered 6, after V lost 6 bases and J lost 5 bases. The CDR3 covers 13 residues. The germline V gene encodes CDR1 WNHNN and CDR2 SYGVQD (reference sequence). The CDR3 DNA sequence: TGCGCCAGCAGACAGGGGCTGGGGACTGAAGCTTTCTTT. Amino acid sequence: CASRQGLGTEAFF.

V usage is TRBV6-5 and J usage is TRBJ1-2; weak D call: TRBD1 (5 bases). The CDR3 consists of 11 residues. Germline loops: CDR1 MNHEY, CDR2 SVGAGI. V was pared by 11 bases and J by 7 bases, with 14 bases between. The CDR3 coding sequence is TGTGCCGCACAAGCGGGGGGTGGCTACACCTTC. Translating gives CAAQAGGGYTF.

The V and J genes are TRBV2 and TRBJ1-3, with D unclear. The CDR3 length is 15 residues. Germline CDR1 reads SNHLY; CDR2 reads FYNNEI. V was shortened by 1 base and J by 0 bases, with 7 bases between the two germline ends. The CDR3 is CASSEVRHSGNTIYF. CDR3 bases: TGTGCCAGCAGTGAAGTCAGGCACTCTGGAAACACCATATATTTT.

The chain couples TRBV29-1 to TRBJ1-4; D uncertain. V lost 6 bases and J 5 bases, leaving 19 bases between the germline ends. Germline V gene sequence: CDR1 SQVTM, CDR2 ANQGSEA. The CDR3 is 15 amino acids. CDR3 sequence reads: CSVWSRGPRNEKLFF. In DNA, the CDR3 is TGCAGCGTGTGGAGTCGCGGCCCACGAAATGAAAAACTGTTTTTT.

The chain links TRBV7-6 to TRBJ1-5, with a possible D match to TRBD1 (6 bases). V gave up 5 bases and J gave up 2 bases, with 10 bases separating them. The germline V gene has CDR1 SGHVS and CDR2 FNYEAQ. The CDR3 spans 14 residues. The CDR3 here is CASSARGGNQPQHF. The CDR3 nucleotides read TGTGCCAGCAGCGCCAGGGGTGGCAATCAGCCCCAGCATTTT.

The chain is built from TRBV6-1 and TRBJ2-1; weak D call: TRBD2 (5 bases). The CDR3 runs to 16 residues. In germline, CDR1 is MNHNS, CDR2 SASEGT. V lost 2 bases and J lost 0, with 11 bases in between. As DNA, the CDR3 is TGTGCCAGCAGTGAAAAAGGTGGGAGCTCCTACAATGAGCAGTTCTTC. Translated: CASSEKGGSSYNEQFF.

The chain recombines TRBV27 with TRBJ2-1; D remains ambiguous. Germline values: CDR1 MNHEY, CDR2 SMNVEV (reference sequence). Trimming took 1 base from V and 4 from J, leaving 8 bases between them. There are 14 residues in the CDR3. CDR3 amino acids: CASSLWAEYNEQFF. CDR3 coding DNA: TGTGCCAGCAGTTTATGGGCAGAGTACAATGAGCAGTTCTTC.

The CDR3 DNA is TGTGCCAGCAGCGCCGGGACTCTAAATGAGCAGTTCTTC. Translated, it gives CASSAGTLNEQFF. This rearrangement joins TRBV7-9 to TRBJ2-1; tentatively, D is TRBD2 (6 bases). Trimming removed 5 bases at V and 7 bases at J, with 12 bases between. The CDR3 consists of 13 residues. Germline V gives CDR1 SEHNR, CDR2 FQNEAQ (reference sequence).